The 22 T cell receptor beta chains below come from one sample, sequenced in a study of early T cells in non-severe SARS-CoV-2 infection. TCRdb re-called the 5' RACE reads through MiXCR, storing one row per CDR3 protein. The table has some 57,000 distinct CDR3 sequences, approximately 10% seen once. Sequencing was done on a sample of whole blood. The receptors were gathered from an adult who was a healthcare worker with PCR-confirmed SARS-CoV-2 infection or an uninfected control (not recorded which).

The chain is built from TRBV2 and TRBJ2-1, with 9 bases lining up with TRBD2. Germline-derived CDR1 and CDR2 are SNHLY and FYNNEI. V shed 6 bases and J 4 bases; nucleotides not matched to a gene: 10. The CDR3 sequence is 16 residues long. The CDR3 DNA reads as TGTGCCAGCAGCTCCGGGGTAGCGGGAGAATACAATGAGCAGTTCTTC. It yields the protein CASSSGVAGEYNEQFF. The full variable domain, its missing parts supplied by reference TRBV2 and TRBJ2-1, is EPEVTQTPSHQVTQMGQEVILRCVPISNHLYFYWYRQILGQKVEFLVSFYNNEISEKSEIFDDQFSVERPDGSNFTLKIRSTKLEDSAMYFCASSSGVAGEYNEQFFGPGTRLTVL.

This clonotype was seen a handful of times. The V gene is TRBV19, the J gene TRBJ2-5; 12 nucleotides align to TRBD1. CDR1 is LNHDA and CDR2 is SQIVND in the germline V gene (reference sequence). The CDR3 extends over 16 amino acids. V dropped 5 bases and J dropped 5; count of bases not matched to a gene: 9. The CDR3 bases are TGTGCCAGTAGTGTAGGAGGGACAGGGGGCAGGGAGACCCAGTACTTC. It translates to CASSVGGTGGRETQYF.

The V gene is TRBV2, the J gene TRBJ2-5, with a tentative D call TRBD1 (5 bases). Germline values: CDR1 SNHLY, CDR2 FYNNEI. The length of the CDR3 is 12 residues. V lost 6 bases and J lost 7, with 12 bases in between. The DNA for the CDR3 is TGTGCCAGCAGACAGGTCTGGAGGACCCAGTACTTC. Translated, it gives CASRQVWRTQYF.

This chain joins TRBV11-2 and TRBJ1-2, with D unresolved. Trimming shortened V by 5 bases and J by 2 bases, and 18 bases separated the two germline ends. Germline CDR1 reads SGHAT; CDR2 reads FQNNGV. This CDR3 comprises 16 residues. The CDR3 bases are TGTGCCAGCAGCCCTATGACTCAACAAACCAACTATGGCTACACCTTC. This gives the protein CASSPMTQQTNYGYTF.

This clonotype showed up just a few times. The chain couples TRBV10-3 to TRBJ2-7; D uncertain. The CDR3 has 11 amino acids. CDR1 is ENHRY and CDR2 is SYGVKD in the germline V gene. With 6 bases removed from V and 3 bases from J, the gap between germline ends came to 6 bases. The CDR3 loop is CAIRRDYEQYF. CDR3 in DNA: TGTGCCATCAGAAGGGACTACGAGCAGTACTTC.

CDR3 DNA sequence: TGCAGTGCTAGAGATTCGACAGGGGGTTCATCTTCTGAAGCTTTCTTT. It is translated as CSARDSTGGSSSEAFF. The chain is built from TRBV20-1 and TRBJ1-1, with 9 bases aligning to TRBD1. The CDR3 sequence is 16 residues long. Germline CDR1 reads DFQATT; CDR2 reads SNEGSKA (reference sequence). With 0 bases clipped from V and 6 bases from J, the junction kept 11 bases outside the gene matches.

This clonotype has at least ten counts. The rearrangement links TRBV27 to TRBJ2-6; D not certain. The CDR3 loop spans 14 amino acids. Germline CDR1 MNHEY, CDR2 SMNVEV (reference sequence). The germline V and J ends were trimmed by 3 bases and 1 base, with 4 bases remaining between them. CDR3 sequence reads: CASSFRSGANVLTF. The CDR3 DNA sequence: TGTGCCAGCAGTTTCCGTTCTGGGGCCAACGTCCTGACTTTC. Variable domain in full (rest from reference TRBV27 and TRBJ2-6): EAQVTQNPRYLITVTGKKLTVTCSQNMNHEYMSWYRQDPGLGLRQIYYSMNVEVTDKGDVPEGYKVSRKEKRNFPLILESPSPNQTSLYFCASSFRSGANVLTFGAGSRLTVL.

The CDR3 bases are TGTGCCAGCAGTTTTCAGGGGGCGTACGAGCAGTACTTC. Protein sequence: CASSFQGAYEQYF. This chain joins TRBV27 and TRBJ2-7; TRBD1 aligns across 8 bases. Germline CDR1 reads MNHEY; CDR2 reads SMNVEV (reference sequence). CDR3 length: 13 residues. V trimming: 3 bases; J trimming: 4 bases; junction bases outside the gene matches: 2.

This clonotype was detected only a few times. The V call is TRBV7-8, the J call TRBJ2-3; 11 nucleotides line up with TRBD2. Trimming removed 2 bases from V and 4 bases from J; junction bases left unmatched: 11. Germline V gene lookup returns CDR1 SGHVS and CDR2 FQNEAQ. The CDR3 covers 18 residues. CDR3 amino acids: CASSLNLASGGSADTQYF. Written as DNA, the CDR3 is TGTGCCAGCAGCTTAAATTTGGCTAGCGGGGGGTCGGCAGATACGCAGTATTTT.

This clonotype appeared a few times. The chain joins TRBV5-1 to TRBJ2-5, with 8 bases lining up with TRBD1. V trimming: 2 bases; J trimming: 4 bases; junction bases outside the gene matches: 10. CDR3 size: 16 residues. Looked up from germline, CDR1 is SGHRS and CDR2 is YFSETQ. CDR3 nucleotide sequence: TGCGCCAGCAGCTTAAACCAGGGGGCCGAAAGAGAGACCCAGTACTTC. Translating it yields CASSLNQGAERETQYF.

This clonotype came up a few times. This rearrangement joins TRBV29-1 to TRBJ2-7, with D hard to call. Trimming removed 6 bases at V and 5 bases at J, with 14 bases between. CDR3 length: 12 amino acids. Germline V gene sequence: CDR1 SQVTM, CDR2 ANQGSEA. This CDR3 is CSVRSFPDEQYF. CDR3 sequence (DNA): TGCAGCGTGAGAAGCTTTCCCGACGAGCAGTACTTC.

The table lists this clonotype with many counts. The chain recombines TRBV13 with TRBJ2-1, with 10 positions matching TRBD2. Germline V gene lookup returns CDR1 PRHDT and CDR2 FYEKMQ (reference sequence). The CDR3 runs 14 residues. J gave up 9 bases and V 5 bases, and 7 bases lay outside the gene matches. The CDR3 protein is CASSGIAGGVEQFF. CDR3 DNA sequence: TGTGCCAGCAGCGGGATAGCGGGGGGAGTTGAGCAGTTCTTC.

This clonotype was seen at least ten times. An end of the junction does not agree with germline; a read error may underlie this. Here the CDR3 DNA reads TGCGCCAGCAGCCCTCTCCGATGGGGGAGGCGGAACACTGAAGCTTTCTTT. Its protein is CASSPLRWGRRNTEAFF. V usage is TRBV7-9 and J usage is TRBJ1-1; D perhaps matches TRBD1 (5 bases). CDR1 and CDR2 (germline): SEHNR, FQNEAQ (reference sequence). The CDR3 extends over 17 amino acids.

This clonotype showed up just a few times. The CDR3: CASSLTYNYGYTF. Written as DNA, the CDR3 is TGTGCCAGCAGCTTAACGTACAACTATGGCTACACCTTC. V gene TRBV7-3 combines with J gene TRBJ1-2; D gene ambiguous. The V gene lost 0 bases and the J gene lost 2 bases, with 4 bases spanning the gap. The germline gives CDR1 SGHTA, CDR2 FQGTGA. This CDR3 is built from 13 residues.

This clonotype was recorded a few times. The CDR3 DNA reads as TGTGCCAGCAGCTACCCCACCTACAGGGAAGAGACCCAGTACTTC. It encodes CASSYPTYREETQYF. The rearrangement uses TRBV7-2 and TRBJ2-5; D is perhaps TRBD1 (6 bases). Germline values: CDR1 SGHTA, CDR2 FQGNSA. The CDR3 runs 15 residues. V lost 4 bases to trimming and J lost 3 bases, with 15 bases between them.

The gene calls are TRBV5-1 and TRBJ1-2, with a weak D call TRBD1 (5 bases). Trimming took 0 bases from V and 0 from J, leaving 6 bases between them. CDR3 size: 14 residues. Germline V gene sequence: CDR1 SGHRS, CDR2 YFSETQ. CDR3 region: CASSLGQSNYGYTF. The DNA of the CDR3 is TGCGCCAGCAGCTTGGGACAGTCTAACTATGGCTACACCTTC.

This clonotype showed up many times. The chain is built from TRBV4-2 and TRBJ1-3; 11 positions agree with TRBD1. CDR1 is LGHNA, CDR2 YNFKEQ, per germline. The V segment lost 1 base and the J segment 3 bases; nucleotides outside the gene matches: 5. CDR3 length: 17 residues. In DNA, the CDR3 is TGTGCCAGCAGCCAAGTCGGACAGGGGGCGCGTGGAAACACCATATATTTT. Translating gives CASSQVGQGARGNTIYF.

The V call is TRBV7-7, the J call TRBJ2-7, with TRBD1 identical over 7 bases. Germline CDR1 SSHAT, CDR2 FNYEAQ (reference sequence). The CDR3 covers 16 residues. J lost 3 bases, V lost 3 bases, and 11 bases had no gene match. The CDR3 is CASSFFRGQIIYEQYF. The CDR3 DNA follows: TGTGCCAGCAGCTTCTTTAGGGGGCAGATCATCTACGAGCAGTACTTC.

The table lists this clonotype with many counts. This chain joins TRBV12-3 or TRBV12-4 and TRBJ1-6, with D possibly TRBD1 on 6 matching bases. V was clipped by 3 bases and J by 9 bases, with 18 bases between them. This CDR3 contains 16 residues. The CDR3 spells CASSFWGAQESSPLHF. The CDR3 coding sequence is TGTGCCAGCAGTTTTTGGGGGGCCCAAGAAAGTTCACCCCTCCACTTT.

This clonotype was seen many times. The rearrangement links TRBV7-9 to TRBJ2-7, with D hard to call. The CDR3 length is 14 residues. Germline CDR1 is SEHNR and CDR2 is FQNEAQ (reference sequence). The ends were cut back, 2 bases at V and 0 bases at J, with 8 bases in the middle. The CDR3 sequence is CASSLLQSSYEQYF. CDR3 DNA: TGTGCCAGCAGCTTACTCCAGTCCTCCTACGAGCAGTACTTC. Drawing the rest from reference TRBV7-9 and TRBJ2-7, the complete variable domain is DTGVSQNPRHKITKRGQNVTFRCDPISEHNRLYWYRQTLGQGPEFLTYFQNEAQLEKSRLLSDRFSAERPKGSFSTLEIQRTEQGDSAMYLCASSLLQSSYEQYFGPGTRLTVT.

This clonotype has a count of ten or more. The rearrangement joins TRBV21-1 to TRBJ1-1; the table's TRBD1 call for D was not verified on the DNA. TRBV21-1 is described as a pseudogene. The CDR3 spans 16 residues. CDR3: CASRSRTGPRRQITFF. The DNA of the CDR3 is TGTGCCAGCAGGTCCCGGACCGGTCCCCGGAGGCAAATAACTTTCTTT.

In its sample, this clonotype was seen many times. This chain uses TRBV2 with TRBJ2-5; D gene uncertain. V was cut by 6 bases and J by 0 bases, with 8 bases left in between. Germline V lookup: CDR1 SNHLY, CDR2 FYNNEI. The CDR3 consists of 13 residues. CDR3 bases: TGTGCCAGCAGCACAGAATACCAAGAGACCCAGTACTTC. Translated: CASSTEYQETQYF.